What follows are 10 T cell receptor beta chains derived from one specimen sequenced in a study of blood T cells in healthy people across ages (dated by TCRdb to about 2015). The library came from 5' RACE. TCRdb names Illumina HiSeq 2500 as the instrument used. The second PCR ran for roughly 7 to 11 cycles and used a J-beta primer mix along with a sample-barcoded 5' primer. TCRdb passed the public sequencing reads through fastp at Q25 and MiXCR, retaining productive beta sequences. Each record represents a unique CDR3 protein, reported with the most common genes and DNA among its rows. Here the sample has some 370,000 distinct CDR3 sequences; roughly half occur a single time. The ten largest account for under 60% of the sample. Specimen: blood. These receptors were collected from a man aged 55 to 70 in good health.

The chain recombines TRBV27 with TRBJ2-4, with D hard to call. V gave up 6 bases and J gave up 3 bases, with 15 bases separating them. CDR1 MNHEY and CDR2 SMNVEV come from the germline V gene (reference sequence). The CDR3 loop spans 15 amino acids. CDR3 coding DNA: TGTGCCAGCAGGGGTTTTTCCTTGGACAAAAACATTCAGTACTTC. Its translation: CASRGFSLDKNIQYF.

V and J are TRBV6-2 or TRBV6-3 and TRBJ2-5, with a possible D match to TRBD2 (6 bases). V lost 7 bases, J lost 7 bases, and 19 bases lay in between. The CDR3 loop spans 14 amino acids. The germline gives CDR1 MNHEY, CDR2 SVGEGT. CDR3 coding DNA: TGTGCCAGCAATAGCGGAGCCGTCTGGGGGACCCAGTACTTC. Translating it yields CASNSGAVWGTQYF.

The chain uses TRBV20-1 and TRBJ2-1; 10 positions agree with TRBD2. CDR1 is DFQATT, CDR2 SNEGSKA, per germline (reference sequence). J gave up 3 bases and V 1 base, and 6 bases lay outside the gene matches. The CDR3 length is 16 residues. The CDR3 is CSARARTSGGYNEQFF. CDR3 DNA sequence: TGCAGTGCTAGAGCCAGGACTAGCGGAGGCTACAATGAGCAGTTCTTC.

This clonotype was observed a few times. The J gene is TRBJ2-7, the V gene TRBV5-1; 8 nucleotides line up with TRBD1. The CDR3 sequence is 14 residues long. The J segment lost 1 base and the V segment lost 4 bases, leaving 4 bases of the junction unmatched. CDR1 and CDR2 (germline): SGHRS, YFSETQ. CDR3 region: CASSQTGGSYEQYF. The CDR3 nucleotides are TGCGCCAGCAGCCAAACAGGGGGTTCCTACGAGCAGTACTTC.

This clonotype was seen at least ten times. This chain uses TRBV11-3 with TRBJ2-7, with D possibly TRBD1 on 6 matching bases. The CDR3 contains 15 residues. The germline gives CDR1 SGHNT, CDR2 YENEEA. V lost 5 bases and J 0 bases, leaving 14 bases between the germline ends. The CDR3 DNA is TGTGCCAGCAGCCCCCAGACAGGAGACTCCTACGAGCAGTACTTC. This codes for CASSPQTGDSYEQYF. The full variable domain, in which reference TRBV11-3 and TRBJ2-7 provide the parts outside the CDR3, is EAGVVQSPRYKIIEKKQPVAFWCNPISGHNTLYWYLQNLGQGPELLIRYENEEAVDDSQLPKDRFSAERLKGVDSTLKIQPAELGDSAVYLCASSPQTGDSYEQYFGPGTRLTVT.

About this clonotype itself: A single base separates this from a much larger clone, so it may be a read error. The chain links TRBV29-1 to TRBJ1-1; the match to TRBD1 covers 10 bases. V shed 7 bases and J 6 bases; nucleotides not matched to a gene: 5. The CDR3 length is 12 residues. From germline, CDR1 is SQVTM and CDR2 ANQGSEA. CDR3 nucleotide sequence: TGCAGCGGACAGGGGGCCGGAGCTGAAGCTTTCTTT. Residues: CSGQGAGAEAFF.

The chain joins TRBV6-5 to TRBJ2-5; maybe TRBD1 (6 bases). Trimming took off 4 bases at V and 0 bases at J, with 18 bases between the two ends. Per germline, CDR1 MNHEY and CDR2 SVGAGI. The CDR3 totals 17 residues. CDR3 sequence: CASSSGTFDGYQETQYF. In DNA, the CDR3 is TGTGCCAGCAGTTCCGGGACATTTGACGGCTACCAAGAGACCCAGTACTTC.

The chain joins TRBV5-5 to TRBJ2-5; tentatively, D is TRBD2 (5 bases). There are 13 residues in the CDR3. V lost 2 bases and J 5 bases, leaving 10 bases between the germline ends. Germline CDR1 is SGHKS and CDR2 is YYEKEE (reference sequence). CDR3 loop: CASSFVGEETQYF. Here the CDR3 DNA reads TGTGCCAGCAGCTTCGTCGGGGAGGAGACCCAGTACTTC.

There are many counts of this clonotype. This chain connects TRBV5-1 to TRBJ2-7; D is undetermined. This CDR3 is built from 14 residues. CDR1 is SGHRS and CDR2 is YFSETQ in the germline V gene. Trimming shortened V by 0 bases and J by 2 bases, and 9 bases separated the two germline ends. The CDR3 DNA is TGCGCCAGCAGCTTGGTTGTCTCCCCCTACGAGCAGTACTTC. Translating gives CASSLVVSPYEQYF.

This clonotype was counted at least ten times. The chain recombines TRBV7-2 with TRBJ2-7; TRBD2 is a possible D gene (5 bases). V lost 1 base to trimming and J lost 3 bases, with 7 bases between them. The length of the CDR3 is 13 residues. Germline values: CDR1 SGHTA, CDR2 FQGNSA. CDR3: CASSLGGVYEQYF. CDR3 coding DNA: TGTGCCAGCAGCTTAGGGGGAGTCTACGAGCAGTACTTC.